The 29 T cell receptor beta chains in this list originate from one sample, sequenced in a study of cytomegalovirus exposure and HLA in healthy donors (dated by TCRdb to 2015 to 2018). Library creation used the immunoSEQ multiplex PCR assay. TCRdb carries this immuneACCESS record with in-frame sequences only. Its versions omit some clonotypes, under half of them owing to an unresolved V gene in the studies checked, with the rest unexplained. Recorded for this sample are more than 200,000 clones; roughly 84% of them occurred a single time. Of the sample, more than 10% is held by the ten largest clones. Sequencing was done on a sample of PBMCs. The receptors derive from a man younger than 35 in good health and CMV-seropositive.

The chain carries TRBV4-1 and TRBJ2-5; D not certain. Germline V gene lookup returns CDR1 MGHRA and CDR2 YSYEKL. The CDR3 spans 14 residues. Trimming took off 1 base at V and 3 bases at J, with 9 bases between the two ends. Here the CDR3 reads CASSQGQPEETQYF. CDR3 nucleotide sequence: TGCGCCAGCAGCCAAGGGCAGCCCGAAGAGACCCAGTACTTC.

V gene TRBV10-1 combines with J gene TRBJ2-5, with 9 bases lining up with TRBD1. The CDR3 has 12 amino acids. CDR1 and CDR2 from the germline V gene are WNHNN and SYGVQD (reference sequence). V was pared by 10 bases and J by 5 bases, with 5 bases of the junction left unmatched. The CDR3 DNA follows: TGCGCCACTGGACAGGGGCGGGAGACCCAGTACTTC. This translates into CATGQGRETQYF.

The V call is TRBV6-1, the J call TRBJ1-4; D not resolved. V lost 0 bases and J 4 bases, leaving 9 bases between the germline ends. The CDR3 loop spans 15 amino acids. Germline V CDR1 and CDR2: MNHNS, SASEGT. In DNA form, the CDR3 reads TGTGCCAGCAGTGAAGCGCTGGAAAGTAATGAAAAACTGTTTTTT. Residues: CASSEALESNEKLFF.

The J gene is TRBJ1-2, the V gene TRBV6-5; TRBD1 aligns across 7 bases. CDR1 and CDR2 from the germline V gene are MNHEY and SVGAGI. CDR3 size: 13 residues. V lost 5 bases and J lost 5; bases outside the gene matches: 5. Here the CDR3 reads CASSLDRAYGYTF. CDR3 bases: TGTGCCAGCAGTCTTGACAGGGCTTATGGCTACACCTTC.

The chain couples TRBV10-3 to TRBJ2-6; a weak D match, TRBD1 (5 bases). CDR3 length: 14 residues. CDR1 ENHRY and CDR2 SYGVKD come from the germline V gene. V shed 6 bases and J shed 0 bases, with 6 bases lying between them. CDR3 sequence: CAIRDSSGANVLTF. CDR3 coding DNA: TGTGCCATCAGAGACAGCTCTGGGGCCAACGTCCTGACTTTC.

The J gene is TRBJ2-2, the V gene TRBV5-4; 12 nucleotides line up with TRBD2. V shed 4 bases, J shed 7 bases, and the junction held 11 bases outside the gene matches. The germline V gene encodes CDR1 SGHNT and CDR2 YYREEE (reference sequence). CDR3 length: 17 amino acids. The CDR3 here is CASSPRTSGKISGELFF. CDR3 coding DNA: TGTGCCAGCAGCCCCAGGACTAGCGGGAAGATCAGCGGGGAGCTGTTTTTT. The full variable domain, in which reference TRBV5-4 and TRBJ2-2 provide the parts outside the CDR3, is ETGVTQSPTHLIKTRGQQVTLRCSSQSGHNTVSWYQQALGQGPQFIFQYYREEENGRGNFPPRFSGLQFPNYSSELNVNALELDDSALYLCASSPRTSGKISGELFFGEGSRLTVL.

The chain links TRBV27 to TRBJ1-4; no definite D call. The V end lost 6 bases, the J end lost 4 bases, and 18 bases lay between the germline ends. Germline-derived CDR1 and CDR2 are MNHEY and SMNVEV (reference sequence). CDR3 size: 16 residues. The CDR3 here is CASSPITREINEKLFF. CDR3 DNA: TGTGCCAGCAGCCCGATAACACGGGAGATTAATGAAAAACTGTTTTTT.

For this clone: Other DNA sequences of this sample code for an identical CDR3. The chain links TRBV5-1 to TRBJ1-1; D remains ambiguous. Looked up from germline, CDR1 is SGHRS and CDR2 is YFSETQ. V shed 0 bases and J shed 3 bases, with 6 bases lying between them. CDR3 size: 13 residues. This CDR3 is CASSLGRDTEAFF. Here the CDR3 DNA reads TGCGCCAGCAGCTTGGGACGGGACACTGAAGCTTTCTTT.

The chain uses TRBV27 and TRBJ2-1, with 14 nucleotides matching TRBD2. This CDR3 has 16 amino acids. V was pared by 5 bases and J by 8 bases, with 8 bases of the junction left unmatched. CDR1 MNHEY and CDR2 SMNVEV come from the germline V gene (reference sequence). The CDR3 region is CASSRTSGRLGDEQFF. CDR3 coding DNA: TGTGCCAGCAGTCGGACTAGCGGGAGGCTTGGGGATGAGCAGTTCTTC.

The gene calls are TRBV7-9 and TRBJ1-2, with 7 bases fitting TRBD1. CDR1 SEHNR and CDR2 FQNEAQ come from the germline V gene (reference sequence). The V segment lost 1 base and the J segment 6 bases; nucleotides outside the gene matches: 8. The CDR3 loop spans 15 amino acids. CDR3 nucleotide sequence: TGTGCCAGCAGCTTAGTGGGACAGCAAGTCCATGGCTACACCTTC. Translation: CASSLVGQQVHGYTF.

This chain uses TRBV13 with TRBJ1-1, with no clear D. Germline assignment: CDR1 PRHDT and CDR2 FYEKMQ (reference sequence). Trimming removed 2 bases at V and 2 bases at J, with 18 bases between. The CDR3 contains 17 residues. CDR3 sequence reads: CASSLWAGKLRNTEAFF. As DNA, the CDR3 is TGTGCCAGCAGCTTATGGGCCGGGAAATTGCGAAACACTGAAGCTTTCTTT.

This chain joins TRBV18 and TRBJ1-4; D is unresolved. CDR1 and CDR2 (germline): KGHSH, LQKENI. The CDR3 has 14 amino acids. V gave up 6 bases and J gave up 8 bases, with 16 bases separating them. The CDR3 protein is CASSPETWREKLFF. The CDR3 DNA reads TGTGCCAGCTCCCCAGAAACCTGGAGGGAAAAACTGTTTTTT.

The gene calls are TRBV19 and TRBJ1-5; TRBD1 might be the D (6 bases). Looked up from germline, CDR1 is LNHDA and CDR2 is SQIVND (reference sequence). CDR3 length: 16 amino acids. V was trimmed by 3 bases and J by 1 base, leaving 13 bases between them. CDR3 loop: CASSISRGRSNQPQHF. The CDR3 DNA reads TGTGCCAGTAGTATTAGCAGGGGAAGGAGCAATCAGCCCCAGCATTTT.

The rearrangement joins TRBV5-4 to TRBJ2-7; D is possibly TRBD2 (7 bases). The CDR3 spans 15 residues. Germline assignment: CDR1 SGHNT and CDR2 YYREEE (reference sequence). Trimming removed 3 bases from V and 2 bases from J, with 15 bases in between. The CDR3 DNA sequence: TGTGCCAGCAGCTCAACAGGGAGGGCGACCTACGAGCAGTACTTC. Translating gives CASSSTGRATYEQYF.

The V call is TRBV21-1, the J call TRBJ2-7; the table's D call, TRBD2, has no DNA check behind it. TRBV21-1 is an annotated pseudogene. The CDR3 totals 15 residues. This CDR3 reads CASSKLAGGGYEQYF. The CDR3 DNA reads TGTGCCAGCAGTAAACTAGCGGGAGGAGGATACGAGCAGTACTTC.

The chain employs TRBV30 and TRBJ2-1; D gene unclear. Germline values: CDR1 GTSNPN, CDR2 SVGIG (reference sequence). There are 15 residues in the CDR3. V dropped 3 bases and J dropped 5 bases, with 17 bases sitting between them. CDR3: CAWRAETFGNNEQFF. The DNA of the CDR3 is TGTGCCTGGAGGGCGGAGACATTCGGAAACAATGAGCAGTTCTTC. Supplemented by reference TRBV30 and TRBJ2-1, the full variable domain reads SQTIHQWPATLVQPVGSPLSLECTVEGTSNPNLYWYRQAAGRGLQLLFYSVGIGQISSEVPQNLSASRPQDRQFILSSKKLLLSDSGFYLCAWRAETFGNNEQFFGPGTRLTVL.

This sequence joins TRBV4-2 and TRBJ2-1; possibly TRBD1 for D (6 bases). Between the trimmed V and J ends, which lost 1 base and 5 bases, there was a span of 9 bases. The CDR3 covers 14 residues. Germline V gene data show CDR1 as LGHNA and CDR2 as YNFKEQ. The CDR3 bases are TGTGCCAGCAGCCAAGTTTGGGGGCACAATGAGCAGTTCTTC. Protein: CASSQVWGHNEQFF.

V and J are TRBV2 and TRBJ1-5, with no clear D. This CDR3 region has 15 residues. The germline CDR1 and CDR2 sequences are SNHLY and FYNNEI. Between the trimmed V and J ends, which lost 1 base and 1 base, there was a span of 8 bases. CDR3 sequence: CASSEEAWSNQPQHF. The CDR3 DNA reads TGTGCCAGCAGTGAAGAGGCCTGGAGCAATCAGCCCCAGCATTTT.

V and J are TRBV6-1 and TRBJ2-1; 9 bases agree with TRBD1. CDR1 is MNHNS, CDR2 SASEGT, per germline. The CDR3 sequence is 13 residues long. Trimming cost V 6 bases and J 5 bases; bases outside gene matches: 2. CDR3 nucleotides: TGTGCCAGCAGCCGGGACAGGGACAATGAGCAGTTCTTC. Translation: CASSRDRDNEQFF.

Only a few counts were recorded for this clone. The chain joins TRBV19 to TRBJ1-1; D not resolved. The CDR3 has 15 residues. V shed 8 bases and J shed 3 bases, with 19 bases lying between them. Germline V gives CDR1 LNHDA, CDR2 SQIVND (reference sequence). Here the CDR3 reads CASQNWRGSYTEAFF. The CDR3 DNA is TGTGCCAGTCAAAATTGGCGGGGATCTTACACTGAAGCTTTCTTT.

The chain uses TRBV27 and TRBJ1-5; D is unclear. The CDR3 extends over 14 amino acids. Germline V gene lookup returns CDR1 MNHEY and CDR2 SMNVEV (reference sequence). V shed 1 base and J shed 2 bases, with 6 bases lying between them. CDR3 coding DNA: TGTGCCAGCAGTTTATTTAAGGGCAATCAGCCCCAGCATTTT. This codes for CASSLFKGNQPQHF.

The V and J genes are TRBV29-1 and TRBJ2-5, with 7 bases that match TRBD1. Germline assignment: CDR1 SQVTM and CDR2 ANQGSEA. Unmatched junction bases numbered 6, after V lost 7 bases and J lost 1 base. The CDR3 spans 13 residues. CDR3 nucleotide sequence: TGCAGCGCCCGGGACAGCCGCCAAGAGACCCAGTACTTC. Its protein is CSARDSRQETQYF.

The J gene is TRBJ1-2, the V gene TRBV30; 7 bases align to TRBD1. Trimming took 8 bases from V and 0 from J; bases not matched to a gene: 6. The CDR3 is made up of 13 amino acids. Germline V gene data show CDR1 as GTSNPN and CDR2 as SVGIG (reference sequence). The CDR3: CAARDRTNYGYTF. CDR3 nucleotides: TGTGCCGCCCGGGACAGAACTAACTATGGCTACACCTTC.

The V call is TRBV19, the J call TRBJ2-7; D possibly corresponds to TRBD2 (6 bases). CDR1 and CDR2 (germline): LNHDA, SQIVND (reference sequence). CDR3 size: 13 residues. Trimming stripped 3 bases from V and 2 bases from J, with 8 bases between. The CDR3 sequence: CASSIGGTYEQYF. CDR3 sequence (DNA): TGTGCCAGTAGTATTGGGGGGACCTACGAGCAGTACTTC.

The CDR3 nucleotides read TGTGCCAGCAGTTTGGGGCCCCTTCTCCATGGAGCTTTCTTT. Translated, it gives CASSLGPLLHGAFF. The J gene is TRBJ1-1, the V gene TRBV27, with D maybe TRBD1 (5 bases). Trimming cost V 3 bases and J 10 bases, with 18 bases left between them. This CDR3 has 14 residues. In germline, CDR1 is MNHEY, CDR2 SMNVEV (reference sequence).

V is TRBV10-3 and J is TRBJ1-3, with TRBD1 as a possible D gene (6 bases). The CDR3 runs to 14 residues. Trimming took off 6 bases at V and 1 base at J, with 10 bases between the two ends. Germline V gives CDR1 ENHRY, CDR2 SYGVKD. CDR3 DNA sequence: TGTGCCATCAGGATTACAGGGTCTGGAAACACCATATATTTT. It codes for CAIRITGSGNTIYF.

The rearrangement uses TRBV4-1 and TRBJ1-2; no clear D gene. Looked up from germline, CDR1 is MGHRA and CDR2 is YSYEKL. There are 15 residues in the CDR3. The V end lost 1 base, the J end lost 0 bases, and 9 bases lay between the germline ends. CDR3 protein: CASSQGRSTNYGYTF. CDR3 nucleotide sequence: TGCGCCAGCAGCCAAGGTCGCAGCACTAACTATGGCTACACCTTC.

This clone has only one observation. CDR3 sequence reads: CASSPLAGGGLLGYTF. In DNA, the CDR3 is TGCGCCAGCAGCCCCTTGGCAGGGGGAGGTCTCTTGGGCTACACCTTC. The J gene is TRBJ1-2, the V gene TRBV5-1, with 7 bases lining up with TRBD1. The J segment lost 8 bases and the V segment lost 4 bases, leaving 17 bases of the junction unmatched. Germline assignment: CDR1 SGHRS and CDR2 YFSETQ. This CDR3 has 16 residues.

There are a few counts of this clone. The CDR3 DNA is TGCGCCAGCAGCGACCAGGGGGCGGCCTACAATGAGCAGTTCTTC. Its translation: CASSDQGAAYNEQFF. V is TRBV5-1 and J is TRBJ2-1; 8 nucleotides match TRBD1. This CDR3 comprises 15 residues. V dropped 4 bases and J dropped 2; count of bases not matched to a gene: 5. CDR1 SGHRS and CDR2 YFSETQ come from the germline V gene.